The rows below give T cell receptor beta chains drawn from one sample of a study of STAT5B mutations in CD4+ large granular lymphocyte leukemia. Sequencing used immunoSEQ multiplex PCR; TCRdb keeps in-frame clones, though not all of them. The profile shows fewer than 1,200 clones, over 65% of them singletons. Sequencing was carried out using PBMCs. All receptors come from a man between 60 and 75 years old with CD4+ T-cell large granular lymphocyte leukemia. The CDR3 runs from the conserved cysteine through the conserved F or W. Each record gives: J gene, V gene, D gene, clone size, CDR3 DNA, CDR3 protein. The D gene is left open where the match is weak. Rows give clone size only sometimes, using once, few, many, or a class for an expanded clone.

J gene: TRBJ1-2; V gene: TRBV27; D gene: NA; clone size: NA; CDR3 DNA: TGTGCCAGCAGGCCTCGGGGAGTCTATGGCTACACCTTC; CDR3 protein: CASRPRGVYGYTF
J gene: TRBJ2-5; V gene: TRBV10-3; D gene: TRBD1; clone size: NA; CDR3 DNA: TGTGCCATCAGCCCCGGGACAGCGGACCAAGAGACCCAGTACTTC; CDR3 protein: CAISPGTADQETQYF
J gene: TRBJ1-1; V gene: TRBV11-1; D gene: TRBD1; clone size: NA; CDR3 DNA: TGTGCCAGCAGCACCGGGACAGGGACATTCACTGAAGCTTTCTTT; CDR3 protein: CASSTGTGTFTEAFF
J gene: TRBJ1-2; V gene: TRBV2; D gene: NA; clone size: NA; CDR3 DNA: TGTGCCAGCCTGCTCGCTCTCGGGATAGGCTACACCTTC; CDR3 protein: CASLLALGIGYTF
J gene: TRBJ2-1; V gene: TRBV10-3; D gene: TRBD2; clone size: NA; CDR3 DNA: TGTGCCATCAGTGAGCTTAGCGGGGACTCCTACAATGAGCAGTTCTTC; CDR3 protein: CAISELSGDSYNEQFF
J gene: TRBJ2-7; V gene: TRBV7-8; D gene: TRBD1; clone size: NA; CDR3 DNA: TGTGCCAGCAGCTTAGAGGGGACAGGGTCCTACGAGCAGTACTTC; CDR3 protein: CASSLEGTGSYEQYF
J gene: TRBJ1-5; V gene: TRBV27; D gene: TRBD1; clone size: NA; CDR3 DNA: TGTGCCAGCAGTTCGAGAACAGGGGGAGACCAGCCCCAGCATTTT; CDR3 protein: CASSSRTGGDQPQHF
J gene: TRBJ2-3; V gene: TRBV5-8; D gene: NA; clone size: few; CDR3 DNA: TGTGCCAGCCAAGCTCAGCGGACCACAGATACGCAGTATTTT; CDR3 protein: CASQAQRTTDTQYF
J gene: TRBJ1-6; V gene: TRBV6-5; D gene: TRBD1; clone size: NA; CDR3 DNA: TGTGCCAGCAGTTCATCGGGACAGGGGTATAATTCACCCCTCCACTTT; CDR3 protein: CASSSSGQGYNSPLHF
J gene: TRBJ1-5; V gene: TRBV7-8; D gene: TRBD1; clone size: NA; CDR3 DNA: TGTGCCAGCAGCTTAGGAGCAGGGGGCCATCAGCCCCAGCATTTT; CDR3 protein: CASSLGAGGHQPQHF
J gene: TRBJ2-7; V gene: TRBV28; D gene: TRBD1; clone size: NA; CDR3 DNA: TGTGCCAGCAGTTCCCGACAGGGTACCTACGAGCAGTACTTC; CDR3 protein: CASSSRQGTYEQYF
J gene: TRBJ1-1; V gene: TRBV29-1; D gene: NA; clone size: NA; CDR3 DNA: TGCAGCGTTGAGTCAGGAACTGAAGCTTTCTTT; CDR3 protein: CSVESGTEAFF
J gene: TRBJ2-1; V gene: TRBV5-4; D gene: NA; clone size: NA; CDR3 DNA: TGTGCCAGCAGTCTGGGAGAGGGGCCCCAGTTCTTC; CDR3 protein: CASSLGEGPQFF
J gene: TRBJ2-3; V gene: TRBV7-3; D gene: NA; clone size: NA; CDR3 DNA: TGTGCCAGCAGCTTAGGCGCGGGGGCCTTCACAGATACGCAGTATTTT; CDR3 protein: CASSLGAGAFTDTQYF
J gene: TRBJ1-1; V gene: TRBV30; D gene: NA; clone size: few; CDR3 DNA: TGTGCCTCATCAATAGGGGTAGTCAGCCCTGAAGCTTTCTTT; CDR3 protein: CASSIGVVSPEAFF
J gene: TRBJ1-2; V gene: TRBV18; D gene: TRBD1; clone size: NA; CDR3 DNA: TGTGCCAGCTCATCCGTCCCGGGACAGATACCGCACTACGACTATGGCTACACCTTC; CDR3 protein: CASSSVPGQIPHYDYGYTF
J gene: TRBJ2-7; V gene: TRBV2; D gene: TRBD2; clone size: NA; CDR3 DNA: TGTGCCAGCAGGGGGACTATCTCCTACGAGCAGTACTTC; CDR3 protein: CASRGTISYEQYF
J gene: TRBJ2-7; V gene: TRBV6-1; D gene: TRBD2; clone size: once; CDR3 DNA: TGTGCCAGCAGTGAAGCATTAACGGGGGGGCTGTCCTACGAGCAGTACTTC; CDR3 protein: CASSEALTGGLSYEQYF
J gene: TRBJ1-1; V gene: TRBV5-8; D gene: NA; clone size: NA; CDR3 DNA: TGTGCCAGCAGTGGTTACTCAGGGTATGAAGCTTTCTTT; CDR3 protein: CASSGYSGYEAFF
J gene: TRBJ2-3; V gene: TRBV19; D gene: NA; clone size: NA; CDR3 DNA: TGTGCCAGTAGTATACAAAGCACAGATACGCAGTATTTT; CDR3 protein: CASSIQSTDTQYF
J gene: TRBJ1-2; V gene: TRBV7-2; D gene: NA; clone size: few; CDR3 DNA: TGTGCCAGCAGCTTATTGCCGGGGGGCAGGACGAAAACGGGTGGCTACACCTTC; CDR3 protein: CASSLLPGGRTKTGGYTF
J gene: TRBJ2-7; V gene: TRBV2; D gene: TRBD1; clone size: NA; CDR3 DNA: TGTGCCAGCAGCCGAGACAGGGGCTACGAGCAGTACTTC; CDR3 protein: CASSRDRGYEQYF
J gene: TRBJ1-6; V gene: TRBV4-2; D gene: TRBD1; clone size: NA; CDR3 DNA: TGTGCCAGCAGCCAAGAAAGTAGCATTGGGACAGGGGCCTCACCCCTCCACTTT; CDR3 protein: CASSQESSIGTGASPLHF
J gene: TRBJ2-7; V gene: TRBV5-1; D gene: NA; clone size: few; CDR3 DNA: TGCGCCAGCAGCTTGGAGGGGGGGTCCAGCTCCTACGAGCAGTACTTC; CDR3 protein: CASSLEGGSSSYEQYF
J gene: TRBJ2-1; V gene: TRBV28; D gene: NA; clone size: NA; CDR3 DNA: TGTGCCAGCAGTATGGAGGGGGAGGGGGTCAATGAGCAGTTCTTC; CDR3 protein: CASSMEGEGVNEQFF
J gene: TRBJ2-3; V gene: TRBV9; D gene: NA; clone size: few; CDR3 DNA: TGTGCCAGCAGCGTAGAGGATGGGAGCACAGATACGCAGTATTTT; CDR3 protein: CASSVEDGSTDTQYF
J gene: TRBJ1-6; V gene: TRBV30; D gene: NA; clone size: few; CDR3 DNA: TGTGCCTGGAGTGCCCTGTCTGATTCACCCCTCCACTTT; CDR3 protein: CAWSALSDSPLHF
J gene: TRBJ1-6; V gene: TRBV5-4; D gene: TRBD1; clone size: NA; CDR3 DNA: TGTGCCAGCAGCCAAGGGGACAGCTATAATTCACCCCTCCACTTT; CDR3 protein: CASSQGDSYNSPLHF
J gene: TRBJ2-1; V gene: TRBV4-2; D gene: NA; clone size: once; CDR3 DNA: TGTGCCAGCAGCCAAGAGCAGGTTGGCAATGAGCAGTTCTTC; CDR3 protein: CASSQEQVGNEQFF
J gene: TRBJ2-7; V gene: TRBV10-2; D gene: TRBD1; clone size: NA; CDR3 DNA: TGCGCCAGCAGTGACCGGACAGGAGGCCCCTACGAGCAGTACTTC; CDR3 protein: CASSDRTGGPYEQYF
J gene: TRBJ1-3; V gene: TRBV7-2; D gene: NA; clone size: NA; CDR3 DNA: TGTGCCAGCAGCTTAGAACAGGGAGGAAACACCATATATTTT; CDR3 protein: CASSLEQGGNTIYF
J gene: TRBJ2-2; V gene: TRBV5-4; D gene: NA; clone size: NA; CDR3 DNA: TGTGCCAGCAGCAGTAGCGGGAACACCGGGGAGCTGTTTTTT; CDR3 protein: CASSSSGNTGELFF
J gene: TRBJ2-7; V gene: TRBV14; D gene: NA; clone size: few; CDR3 DNA: TGTGCCAGCAGCCCCCGGCAGGCGGAAGACGAGCAGTACTTC; CDR3 protein: CASSPRQAEDEQYF
J gene: TRBJ1-5; V gene: TRBV6-5; D gene: TRBD1; clone size: few; CDR3 DNA: TGTGCCAGCAGACACCAGGGGGCTAGCAATCAGCCCCAGCATTTT; CDR3 protein: CASRHQGASNQPQHF
J gene: TRBJ1-4; V gene: TRBV5-6; D gene: NA; clone size: NA; CDR3 DNA: TGTGCCAGCAGCCGGGGCACGGGAGGGGAGGATGAAAAACTGTTTTTT; CDR3 protein: CASSRGTGGEDEKLFF
J gene: TRBJ1-1; V gene: TRBV9; D gene: NA; clone size: NA; CDR3 DNA: TGTGCCAGCAGCGACGGGCAGGCGGAAGCTTTCTTT; CDR3 protein: CASSDGQAEAFF
J gene: TRBJ1-2; V gene: TRBV6-5; D gene: TRBD1; clone size: NA; CDR3 DNA: TGTGCCAGCAGTACCCGGACAGGGATGGCCTATGGCTACACCTTC; CDR3 protein: CASSTRTGMAYGYTF
J gene: TRBJ1-1; V gene: TRBV29-1; D gene: NA; clone size: once; CDR3 DNA: TGCAGCGCCCGACAGATGAACACTGAAGCTTTCTTT; CDR3 protein: CSARQMNTEAFF
J gene: TRBJ1-5; V gene: TRBV19; D gene: NA; clone size: NA; CDR3 DNA: TGTGCCAGTAGTATCGCACAGGACAATCAGCCCCAGCATTTT; CDR3 protein: CASSIAQDNQPQHF
J gene: TRBJ1-2; V gene: TRBV4-3; D gene: NA; clone size: NA; CDR3 DNA: TGCGCCAGCAGCCAAGGGGCCGGCCGTAACTATGGCTACACCTTC; CDR3 protein: CASSQGAGRNYGYTF
J gene: TRBJ1-2; V gene: TRBV30; D gene: NA; clone size: large; CDR3 DNA: TGTGCCTGGACTGACAGTTTATATGGCTACACCTTC; CDR3 protein: CAWTDSLYGYTF
J gene: TRBJ2-7; V gene: TRBV7-9; D gene: NA; clone size: NA; CDR3 DNA: TGTGCCAGCAGCTTCGGACTTACCTACGAGCAGTACTTC; CDR3 protein: CASSFGLTYEQYF
J gene: TRBJ2-1; V gene: TRBV27; D gene: NA; clone size: NA; CDR3 DNA: TGTGCCAGCGGAATCCTTAATCCGAATGAGCAGTTCTTC; CDR3 protein: CASGILNPNEQFF
J gene: TRBJ1-2; V gene: TRBV7-3; D gene: NA; clone size: NA; CDR3 DNA: TGTGCCAGCAGCCCCGGGCTCCAGGACTATGGCTACACCTTC; CDR3 protein: CASSPGLQDYGYTF
J gene: TRBJ2-1; V gene: TRBV11-3; D gene: NA; clone size: NA; CDR3 DNA: TGTGCCAGCAGCTCGGGTCCAAACAATGAGCAGTTCTTC; CDR3 protein: CASSSGPNNEQFF
J gene: TRBJ2-7; V gene: TRBV7-8; D gene: NA; clone size: NA; CDR3 DNA: TGTGCCAGCAGCCAAGGAAGGGCCTCCTACGAGCAGTACTTC; CDR3 protein: CASSQGRASYEQYF
J gene: TRBJ2-2; V gene: TRBV19; D gene: NA; clone size: once; CDR3 DNA: TGTGCCAGTAGTATAGAATGGAACACCGGGGAGCTGTTTTTT; CDR3 protein: CASSIEWNTGELFF
J gene: TRBJ1-1; V gene: TRBV5-6; D gene: TRBD1; clone size: NA; CDR3 DNA: TGTGCCAGCAGCTACCGGACAGGGGGAAACACTGAAGCTTTCTTT; CDR3 protein: CASSYRTGGNTEAFF
J gene: TRBJ2-2; V gene: TRBV7-2; D gene: TRBD2; clone size: NA; CDR3 DNA: TGTGCCAGCAGCCTAGGACTAGCGGGGGGATATTACACCGGGGAGCTGTTTTTT; CDR3 protein: CASSLGLAGGYYTGELFF
J gene: TRBJ1-2; V gene: TRBV30; D gene: TRBD1; clone size: NA; CDR3 DNA: TGTGCCTGGAGTGTATCAGGGGGCTATGGCTACACCTTC; CDR3 protein: CAWSVSGGYGYTF
J gene: TRBJ2-1; V gene: TRBV4-3; D gene: TRBD2; clone size: NA; CDR3 DNA: TGCGCCAGCAGCCAAGCCCCGGCTTGGGGGGGGGTTAATGAGCAGTTCTTC; CDR3 protein: CASSQAPAWGGVNEQFF
J gene: TRBJ2-7; V gene: TRBV7-2; D gene: NA; clone size: NA; CDR3 DNA: TGTGCCAGCAGCTCGACCCGGGACACTTTCTCCTACGAGCAGTACTTC; CDR3 protein: CASSSTRDTFSYEQYF
J gene: TRBJ1-3; V gene: TRBV5-1; D gene: NA; clone size: NA; CDR3 DNA: TGCGCCAGCAGCTTGGACTTGGGAAACACCATATATTTT; CDR3 protein: CASSLDLGNTIYF
J gene: TRBJ1-2; V gene: TRBV5-4; D gene: NA; clone size: NA; CDR3 DNA: TGTGCCAGCAGCGCCCTGTCGGCCAGCTACACCTTC; CDR3 protein: CASSALSASYTF